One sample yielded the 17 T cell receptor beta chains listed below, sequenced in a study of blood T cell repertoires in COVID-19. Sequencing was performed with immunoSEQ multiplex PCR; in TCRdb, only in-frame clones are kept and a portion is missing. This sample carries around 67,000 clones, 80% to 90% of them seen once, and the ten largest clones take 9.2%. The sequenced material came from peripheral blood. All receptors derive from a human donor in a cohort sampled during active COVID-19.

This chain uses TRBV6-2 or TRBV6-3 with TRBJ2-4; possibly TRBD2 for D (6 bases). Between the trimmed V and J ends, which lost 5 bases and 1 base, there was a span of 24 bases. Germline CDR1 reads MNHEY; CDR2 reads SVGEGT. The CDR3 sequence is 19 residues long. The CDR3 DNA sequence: TGTGCCAGCAGTCGGTGGGGGGAGTGGGGAGCCAGTGCCAAAAACATTCAGTACTTC. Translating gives CASSRWGEWGASAKNIQYF.

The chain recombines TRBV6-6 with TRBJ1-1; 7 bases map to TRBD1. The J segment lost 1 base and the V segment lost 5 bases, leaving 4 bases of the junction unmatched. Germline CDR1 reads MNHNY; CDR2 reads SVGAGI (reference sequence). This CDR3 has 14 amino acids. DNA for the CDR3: TGTGCCAGCAGTGGACGACAGGGGAACACTGAAGCTTTCTTT. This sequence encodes CASSGRQGNTEAFF.

In DNA form, the CDR3 reads TGTGCCAGCAGCCTTGGGCCCGACCCTGGTGAAAAACTGTTTTTT. It yields the protein CASSLGPDPGEKLFF. This chain joins TRBV27 and TRBJ1-4; D not certain. The germline V gene encodes CDR1 MNHEY and CDR2 SMNVEV (reference sequence). V was cut by 6 bases and J by 7 bases, with 18 bases left in between. This CDR3 comprises 15 residues.

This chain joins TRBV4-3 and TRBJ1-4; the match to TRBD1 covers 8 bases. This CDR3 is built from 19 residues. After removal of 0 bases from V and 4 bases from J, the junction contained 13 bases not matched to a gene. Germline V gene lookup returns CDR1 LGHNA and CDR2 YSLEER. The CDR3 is CASSQDRSGPTGGNEKLFF. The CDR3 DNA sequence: TGCGCCAGCAGCCAAGATCGAAGTGGCCCTACAGGGGGTAATGAAAAACTGTTTTTT.

The CDR3 nucleotides read TGTGCCAGCAGTTACGGGACAGGGCCAGATACGCAGTATTTT. Translated, it gives CASSYGTGPDTQYF. This sequence joins TRBV6-2 or TRBV6-3 and TRBJ2-3; 9 bases are shared with TRBD1. There are 14 residues in the CDR3. V trimming: 2 bases; J trimming: 4 bases; junction bases outside the gene matches: 1. The germline gives CDR1 MNHEY, CDR2 SVGEGT.

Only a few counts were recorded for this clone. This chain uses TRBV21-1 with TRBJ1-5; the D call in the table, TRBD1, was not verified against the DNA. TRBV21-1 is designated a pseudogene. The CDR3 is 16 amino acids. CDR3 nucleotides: TGTGCCAGCAGCACAAAGTGGGACAGGGGACGAGTAAGAGGGCATTTT. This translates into CASSTKWDRGRVRGHF.

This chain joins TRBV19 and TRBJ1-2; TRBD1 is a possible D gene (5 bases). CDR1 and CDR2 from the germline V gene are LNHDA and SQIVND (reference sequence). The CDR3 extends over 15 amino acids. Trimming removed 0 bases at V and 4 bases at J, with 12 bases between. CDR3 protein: CASSIDLTVSYGYTF. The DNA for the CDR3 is TGTGCCAGTAGTATAGATCTGACAGTAAGCTATGGCTACACCTTC.

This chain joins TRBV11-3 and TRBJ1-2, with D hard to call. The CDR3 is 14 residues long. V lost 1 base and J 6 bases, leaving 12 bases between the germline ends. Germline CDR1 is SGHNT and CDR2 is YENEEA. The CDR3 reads CASSLGRSRNGYTF. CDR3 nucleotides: TGTGCCAGCAGCTTAGGACGGAGCCGAAATGGCTACACCTTC.

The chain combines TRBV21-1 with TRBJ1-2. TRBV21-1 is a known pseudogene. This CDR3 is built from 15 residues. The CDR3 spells CASSKEWRGLDGYTF. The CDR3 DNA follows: TGTGCCAGCAGCAAAGAATGGCGAGGGTTGGATGGCTACACCTTC.

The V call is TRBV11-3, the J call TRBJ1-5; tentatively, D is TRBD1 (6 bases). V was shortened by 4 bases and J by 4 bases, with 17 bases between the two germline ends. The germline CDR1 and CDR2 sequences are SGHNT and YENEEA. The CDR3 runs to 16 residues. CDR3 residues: CASSSPADRSNQPQHF. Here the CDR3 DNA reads TGTGCCAGCAGCTCGCCTGCCGACAGGAGTAATCAGCCCCAGCATTTT.

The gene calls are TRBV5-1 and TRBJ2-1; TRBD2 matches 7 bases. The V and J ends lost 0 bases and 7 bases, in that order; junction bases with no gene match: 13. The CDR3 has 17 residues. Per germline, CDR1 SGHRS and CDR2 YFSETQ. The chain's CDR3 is CASSLVSGTHGGNEQFF. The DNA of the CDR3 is TGCGCCAGCAGCTTGGTCAGCGGGACGCACGGGGGTAATGAGCAGTTCTTC.

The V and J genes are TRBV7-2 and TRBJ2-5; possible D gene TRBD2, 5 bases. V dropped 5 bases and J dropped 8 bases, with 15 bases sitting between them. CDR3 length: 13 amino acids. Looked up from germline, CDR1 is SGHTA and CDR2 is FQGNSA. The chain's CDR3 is CASSPAAAGTQYF. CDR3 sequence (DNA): TGTGCCAGCAGCCCCGCAGCGGCAGGAACCCAGTACTTC.

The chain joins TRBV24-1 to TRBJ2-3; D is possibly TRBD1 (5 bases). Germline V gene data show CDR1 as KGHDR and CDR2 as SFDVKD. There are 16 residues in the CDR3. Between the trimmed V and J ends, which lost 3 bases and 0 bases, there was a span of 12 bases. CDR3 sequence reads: CATSDQPGSSTDTQYF. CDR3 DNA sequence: TGTGCCACCAGTGATCAGCCAGGGTCGAGCACAGATACGCAGTATTTT.

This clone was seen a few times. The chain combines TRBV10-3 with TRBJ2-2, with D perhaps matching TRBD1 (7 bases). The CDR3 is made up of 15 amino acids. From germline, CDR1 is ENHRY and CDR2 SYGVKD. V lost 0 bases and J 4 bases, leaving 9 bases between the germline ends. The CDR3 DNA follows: TGTGCCATCAGTGAGTCCCAGGGGGGCACCGGGGAGCTGTTTTTT. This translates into CAISESQGGTGELFF.

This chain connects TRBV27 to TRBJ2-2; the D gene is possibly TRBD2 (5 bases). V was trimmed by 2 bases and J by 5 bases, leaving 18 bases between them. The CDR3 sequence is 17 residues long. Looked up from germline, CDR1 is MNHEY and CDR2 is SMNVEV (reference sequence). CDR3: CASSLLFPGVGTGELFF. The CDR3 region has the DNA TGTGCCAGCAGTTTACTATTCCCCGGGGTCGGAACCGGGGAGCTGTTTTTT.

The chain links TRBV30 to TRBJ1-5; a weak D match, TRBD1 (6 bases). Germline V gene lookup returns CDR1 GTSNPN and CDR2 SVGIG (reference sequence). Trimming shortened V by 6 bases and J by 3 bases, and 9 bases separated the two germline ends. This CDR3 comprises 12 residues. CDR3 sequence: CACRDNNQPQHF. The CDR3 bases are TGTGCCTGCCGGGACAACAATCAGCCCCAGCATTTT.

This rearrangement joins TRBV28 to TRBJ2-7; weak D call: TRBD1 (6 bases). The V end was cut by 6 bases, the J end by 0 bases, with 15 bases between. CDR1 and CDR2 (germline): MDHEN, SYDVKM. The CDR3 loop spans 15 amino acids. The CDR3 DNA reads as TGTGCCAGCAGCCTAACAGGGTCGAGCTCCTACGAGCAGTACTTC. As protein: CASSLTGSSSYEQYF. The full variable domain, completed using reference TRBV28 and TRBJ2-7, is DVKVTQSSRYLVKRTGEKVFLECVQDMDHENMFWYRQDPGLGLRLIYFSYDVKMKEKGDIPEGYSVSREKKERFSLILESASTNQTSMYLCASSLTGSSSYEQYFGPGTRLTVT.